This T cell receptor beta chain was captured by sequencing in a study of T cells in Graves' hyperthyroidism and ophthalmopathy. Using RNA transcripts as the source, TCR beta CDR3 regions were amplified. HTBI primers were used for first-round RT-PCR of the TCR CDR3. TCRdb recomputed calls from the multiplex PCR reads with MiXCR, one row per CDR3 protein. Here the sample spans about 840,000 distinct CDR3 sequences, over 35% being singletons. This clonotype was seen a few times. A much larger clonotype is one base distant, so this may be a read error. The sequenced sample was blood. The source is a man younger than 35 with Graves' hyperthyroidism.

In DNA, the CDR3 is TGCAGTGCTGGAGAAGACAGGGAAGCTTTCTTT. Protein sequence: CSAGEDREAFF. This sequence joins TRBV20-1 and TRBJ1-1; TRBD1 is a possible D gene (6 bases). The CDR3 has 11 residues. CDR1 and CDR2 (germline): DFQATT, SNEGSKA (reference sequence).